The rows below give T cell receptor beta chains drawn from one sample of a study of T cell responses to AZD1222 COVID-19 vaccine. Sequenced by immunoSEQ multiplex PCR; TCRdb stores in-frame clones only, minus some. The data show roughly 160,000 clones, roughly nine tenths seen once. Material: peripheral blood, obtained on day 0 of MenACWY control vaccination. Receptors were obtained from an adult in good health. Each CDR3 is given with its conserved first and last residue. A D gene is named only where the DNA matches it firmly. A row's size may be missing; if present it is once, few, many or a size class.

size: .; D: .; J: TRBJ2-2; V: TRBV27; CDR3: CASSLSVLNTGELFF; DNA: TGTGCCAGCAGTTTATCGGTTCTAAACACCGGGGAGCTGTTTTTT
size: .; D: .; J: TRBJ1-5; V: TRBV5-8; CDR3: CASSLSLGKPQHF; DNA: TGTGCCAGCAGCTTGTCCCTCGGGAAGCCCCAGCATTTT
size: .; D: .; J: TRBJ1-1; V: TRBV2; CDR3: CASRVPHLGDTEAFF; DNA: TGTGCCAGCAGGGTACCACATTTAGGGGACACTGAAGCTTTCTTT
size: once; D: .; J: TRBJ1-1; V: TRBV19; CDR3: CASSIVDGTEAFF; DNA: TGTGCCAGTAGTATAGTCGACGGCACTGAAGCTTTCTTT
size: .; D: .; J: TRBJ2-1; V: TRBV10-3; CDR3: CAISESPGGSPYNEQFF; DNA: TGTGCCATCAGTGAGTCCCCCGGGGGATCACCCTACAATGAGCAGTTCTTC
size: .; D: .; J: TRBJ1-1; V: TRBV28; CDR3: CASSLPGRGAEAFF; DNA: TGTGCCAGCAGTTTGCCAGGGCGCGGGGCTGAAGCTTTCTTT
size: .; D: .; J: TRBJ2-7; V: TRBV2; CDR3: CASRAVPTEQYF; DNA: TGTGCCAGCCGAGCCGTACCTACCGAGCAGTACTTC
size: .; D: TRBD1; J: TRBJ1-1; V: TRBV4-2; CDR3: CASSHQTGGPEAFF; DNA: TGTGCCAGCAGCCACCAGACAGGGGGCCCTGAAGCTTTCTTT
size: .; D: TRBD2; J: TRBJ2-2; V: TRBV3-1/TRBV3-2; CDR3: CASRKTSGRAWGGELFF; DNA: TGTGCCAGCAGGAAGACTAGCGGGAGGGCCTGGGGCGGGGAGCTGTTTTTT
size: .; D: .; J: TRBJ1-4; V: TRBV28; CDR3: CASSLWGGHEKLFF; DNA: TGTGCCAGCAGTTTATGGGGGGGTCACGAAAAACTGTTTTTT
size: .; D: .; J: TRBJ1-3; V: TRBV5-4; CDR3: CASSRDGGLTGNTIYF; DNA: TGTGCCAGCAGCCGGGACGGGGGGCTGACTGGAAACACCATATATTTT
size: once; D: .; J: TRBJ1-5; V: TRBV19; CDR3: CASSIEGYSNQPQHF; DNA: TGTGCCAGTAGTATAGAGGGTTATAGCAATCAGCCCCAGCATTTT
size: .; D: TRBD1; J: TRBJ1-1; V: TRBV5-1; CDR3: CASSLGTGTGNTEAFF; DNA: TGCGCCAGCAGCTTAGGGACAGGAACTGGGAACACTGAAGCTTTCTTT
size: .; D: TRBD1; J: TRBJ1-2; V: TRBV6-6; CDR3: CASSYSTGTGSGGYTF; DNA: TGTGCCAGCAGTTACTCGACGGGGACAGGGTCCGGTGGCTACACCTTC
size: once; D: TRBD1; J: TRBJ1-2; V: TRBV27; CDR3: CASSEDRGPIGYGYTF; DNA: TGTGCCAGCAGCGAGGACAGGGGCCCCATAGGGTATGGCTACACCTTC
size: few; D: TRBD2; J: TRBJ2-3; V: TRBV4-2; CDR3: CASSQDPTSGGTDTQYF; DNA: TGTGCCAGCAGCCAAGATCCTACTAGCGGGGGAACAGATACGCAGTATTTT
size: .; D: TRBD2; J: TRBJ2-2; V: TRBV19; CDR3: CASSLLAGTGELFF; DNA: TGTGCCAGTAGTCTGCTAGCGGGCACCGGGGAGCTGTTTTTT